This paragraph reports one TCR beta chain. Its antigen is unidentified. These data originate in a study of cytomegalovirus exposure and HLA in healthy donors. About the study: Genetic ancestry analysis placed more than 80% of the 398 donors that were genotyped in the Caucasian-associated cluster. The study, taken as a whole, reports: HLA alleles showed associations with 15,000 to 20,000 TCR beta sequences in a later analysis, at a 0.05 false discovery rate. Researchers reported in a later analysis that a missense DCLRE1C variant was tied to TCR beta V- and J-gene trimming.

The PCR ran on 60 Vbeta and 13 Jbeta primers. This table comes from immunoSEQ multiplex PCR, and its TCRdb copy is limited to in-frame clones, with some not included. In the table there are some 180,000 clones, about 88% of which are singletons. The source is a girl less than two years old in good health and CMV-seronegative. The specimen sequenced was PBMCs.

Here the CDR3 reads CASSLSGTTTYEQYF. The CDR3 DNA reads TGTGCCAGCAGTTTATCGGGGACAACAACCTACGAGCAGTACTTC. The genes are TRBV27 and TRBJ2-7; D possibly corresponds to TRBD1 (6 bases). Trimming pared 0 bases from V and 2 bases from J, leaving 11 bases between. The CDR3 consists of 15 residues. Per the germline V gene, CDR1 is MNHEY and CDR2 is SMNVEV (reference sequence).